This T cell receptor beta chain was identified during a study of human T cells and chemical hapten exposure. This clonotype was seen many times. The time point is: patch test 1, 2 weeks after DPC sensitization. Treatment here: therapeutic diphenylcyclopropenone sensitization with weekly scalp DPC. Non-pregnant alopecia patients aged 18 to 70, suitable for DPC therapy. The library tagged individual cDNA molecules with unique molecular identifiers. TCRdb fed the RACE reads into MiXCR, producing one record per CDR3 protein. The table has tens of thousands of distinct CDR3 sequences, roughly a tenth seen once. Per the germline V gene, CDR1 is MNHEY and CDR2 is SVGEGT. The CDR3 length is 14 residues. J gave up 4 bases and V 6 bases, and 4 bases lay outside the gene matches.

The input for sequencing was whole blood, taken in connection with sensitization to the hapten diphenylcyclopropenone (DPC). V is TRBV6-2 or TRBV6-3 and J is TRBJ1-5, with TRBD1 matching 9 bases. The clonotype comes from a man in his forties with alopecia areata. Some clones in this sample may be carry-over from other donors' samples. The CDR3 loop reads CASSWTGENQPQHF. The CDR3 DNA is TGTGCCAGCAGCTGGACAGGGGAGAATCAGCCCCAGCATTTT.